The 16 T cell receptor beta chains below come from one sample, sequenced in a study of T cells in Graves' hyperthyroidism and ophthalmopathy. TCR beta CDR3 region amplification was performed from RNA transcripts. The HTBI primer set was used in a first-round RT-PCR of the TCR CDR3. TCRdb processed the multiplex PCR reads anew with MiXCR; each CDR3 protein has one entry. The sample has 250,000 or so distinct CDR3 sequences, approximately 14% seen once. Sample: blood. These receptors were obtained from a woman aged 45-60 years with Graves' hyperthyroidism that later progressed to Graves' ophthalmopathy.

This clonotype has at least ten counts. The V gene is TRBV28, the J gene TRBJ2-7; the D gene is possibly TRBD1 (5 bases). Germline values: CDR1 MDHEN, CDR2 SYDVKM. V lost 5 bases and J lost 0, with 8 bases in between. This CDR3 is 13 amino acids long. CDR3 residues: CASSPDISYEQYF. DNA of the CDR3: TGTGCCAGCAGTCCGGACATCTCCTACGAGCAGTACTTC.

There are a few counts of this clonotype. The rearrangement uses TRBV20-1 and TRBJ2-3; D is unresolved. CDR1 DFQATT and CDR2 SNEGSKA come from the germline V gene (reference sequence). V was pared by 5 bases and J by 2 bases, with 20 bases between. This CDR3 region has 16 residues. The CDR3 DNA reads TGCAGTGCTCTGCGTCACCCTGCAGGAGACACAGATACGCAGTATTTT. As protein: CSALRHPAGDTDTQYF.

The CDR3 DNA follows: TGCGCCAGCAGCCAAGCCGGGACTAGGAACACAGATACGCAGTATTTT. It translates to CASSQAGTRNTDTQYF. The V gene is TRBV4-1, the J gene TRBJ2-3, with 8 bases aligning to TRBD2. V lost 1 base to trimming and J lost 2 bases; unmatched junction nucleotides: 5. This CDR3 has 16 residues. CDR1 and CDR2 (germline): MGHRA, YSYEKL.

At least ten counts were recorded for this clonotype. CDR3 nucleotides: TGTGCCAGCAGTCGAGCCGGGACTAGGAGCCACGAGCAGTACTTC. It translates to CASSRAGTRSHEQYF. V is TRBV6-1 and J is TRBJ2-7; 8 nucleotides line up with TRBD2. CDR1 and CDR2 from the germline V gene are MNHNS and SASEGT. The CDR3 has 15 amino acids. V gave up 5 bases and J gave up 5 bases; unmatched junction bases: 11.

This clonotype was observed at least ten times. This sequence joins TRBV11-2 and TRBJ2-6, with TRBD1 matching over 12 bases. The CDR3 contains 17 residues. V shed 6 bases, J shed 4 bases, and the junction held 7 bases outside the gene matches. The germline V gene encodes CDR1 SGHAT and CDR2 FQNNGV. CDR3 loop: CASRFPGQGAGANVLTF. The DNA of the CDR3 is TGTGCCAGCAGATTCCCGGGACAGGGGGCCGGGGCCAACGTCCTGACTTTC.

This clonotype was picked up many times. The chain is built from TRBV5-6 and TRBJ1-2; TRBD1 matches at 7 bases. The J segment lost 6 bases and the V segment lost 4 bases, leaving 12 bases of the junction unmatched. Per the germline V gene, CDR1 is SGHDT and CDR2 is YYEEEE. The CDR3 has 15 residues. The CDR3 DNA follows: TGTGCCAGCAGCATCCCAAGGGGGCTATCGGATGGCTACACCTTC. As protein: CASSIPRGLSDGYTF. The whole variable domain, remainder taken from reference TRBV5-6 and TRBJ1-2, is DAGVTQSPTHLIKTRGQQVTLRCSPKSGHDTVSWYQQALGQGPQFIFQYYEEEERQRGNFPDRFSGHQFPNYSSELNVNALLLGDSALYLCASSIPRGLSDGYTFGSGTRLTVV.

Many counts were recorded for this clonotype. The chain employs TRBV7-3 and TRBJ2-1, with D perhaps assigned TRBD1 or TRBD2 (5 bases each). The CDR3 covers 15 residues. Trimming stripped 1 base from V and 0 bases from J, with 7 bases between. Per germline, CDR1 SGHTA and CDR2 FQGTGA. CDR3 DNA: TGTGCCAGCAGCTTAAGAGGGACCTCCTACAATGAGCAGTTCTTC. As protein: CASSLRGTSYNEQFF.

This clonotype occurred many times. The chain carries TRBV20-1 and TRBJ1-2; D is perhaps TRBD1 (5 bases). This CDR3 contains 13 residues. CDR1 and CDR2 from the germline V gene are DFQATT and SNEGSKA (reference sequence). Trimming pared 0 bases from V and 6 bases from J, leaving 11 bases between. The CDR3 DNA is TGCAGTGCTAGAGATCCGGACACCAATGGCTACACCTTC. It specifies CSARDPDTNGYTF.

V usage is TRBV9 and J usage is TRBJ2-4; no clear D. V shed 3 bases and J shed 0 bases, with 19 bases lying between them. CDR1 is SGDLS, CDR2 YYNGEE, per germline. The CDR3 runs to 18 residues. This CDR3 reads CASSALSQWILAKNIQYF. DNA for the CDR3: TGTGCCAGCAGCGCCCTCTCCCAGTGGATACTAGCCAAAAACATTCAGTACTTC.

This clonotype appeared many times. V usage is TRBV29-1 and J usage is TRBJ2-3; TRBD2 matches 9 bases. The CDR3 extends over 14 amino acids. Looked up from germline, CDR1 is SQVTM and CDR2 is ANQGSEA. V dropped 4 bases and J dropped 6; count of bases not matched to a gene: 8. This CDR3 reads CSVVVAGVGDTQYF. CDR3 DNA: TGCAGCGTTGTCGTAGCGGGAGTGGGGGATACGCAGTATTTT.

This clonotype was detected ten times or more. The chain uses TRBV20-1 and TRBJ2-7; D gene ambiguous. CDR1 and CDR2 from the germline V gene are DFQATT and SNEGSKA (reference sequence). The ends were cut back, 2 bases at V and 3 bases at J, with 14 bases in the middle. CDR3 length equals 14 residues. The CDR3: CSARSIGPDYEQYF. The CDR3 DNA reads as TGCAGTGCTAGAAGTATTGGTCCCGACTACGAGCAGTACTTC.

The table lists this clonotype with many counts. The chain couples TRBV30 to TRBJ2-3; D is possibly TRBD1 (6 bases). CDR3 length: 16 residues. Trimming cost V 2 bases and J 8 bases, with 23 bases left between them. The germline gives CDR1 GTSNPN, CDR2 SVGIG (reference sequence). The CDR3 sequence is CAWSTPDRLDTGTQYF. The DNA for the CDR3 is TGTGCCTGGAGTACCCCAGACAGGTTGGACACGGGTACGCAGTATTTT.

This clonotype appeared many times. This rearrangement joins TRBV18 to TRBJ1-5; 7 bases are shared with TRBD1. The CDR3 covers 15 residues. Germline CDR1 KGHSH, CDR2 LQKENI. With 3 bases clipped from V and 1 base from J, the junction kept 3 bases outside the gene matches. CDR3 coding DNA: TGTGCCAGCTCACCCAGGGACAGAAGCAATCAGCCCCAGCATTTT. Encoded protein: CASSPRDRSNQPQHF.

The rearrangement uses TRBV20-1 and TRBJ2-1, with TRBD2 identical over 13 bases. The CDR3 is made up of 21 amino acids. Germline V gives CDR1 DFQATT, CDR2 SNEGSKA (reference sequence). Unmatched junction bases numbered 23, after V lost 2 bases and J lost 7 bases. The CDR3 region is CSARPPGLAGVVSGSDNEQFF. CDR3 DNA sequence: TGCAGTGCTAGACCCCCAGGACTAGCGGGAGTGGTCAGCGGGAGTGATAATGAGCAGTTCTTC.

This chain uses TRBV7-3 with TRBJ2-6; D ambiguous. The length of the CDR3 is 12 residues. In germline, CDR1 is SGHTA, CDR2 FQGTGA. V lost 11 bases to trimming and J lost 0 bases, with 5 bases between them. The CDR3, as DNA: TGTGCCTCCGGCTCTGGGGCCAACGTCCTGACTTTC. Encoded protein: CASGSGANVLTF.

Ten or more counts support this clonotype. The rearrangement joins TRBV30 to TRBJ2-3; perhaps TRBD1 as D (5 bases). Germline-derived CDR1 and CDR2 are GTSNPN and SVGIG (reference sequence). The CDR3 runs 14 residues. V was trimmed by 2 bases and J by 3 bases, leaving 12 bases between them. The DNA of the CDR3 is TGTGCCTGGAGTCGATATGGGGCTACAGATACGCAGTATTTT. Amino acid sequence: CAWSRYGATDTQYF.